This T cell receptor (beta chain) was recovered during a study of regulatory T cells in long-lasting Graves disease. Time point: newly diagnosed GD, antithyroid drugs for less than 3 months. Following extraction of RNA from PBMCs, that RNA was used to make the TCR library. Investigators report Graves' disease was diagnosed under American Thyroid Association guidelines. Collection of peripheral blood (around 10 milliliters) was done using EDTA tubes. Relying on iRepertoire HTBI primers and Arm-PCR of CDR3 regions, the team built TCR beta libraries. One entry per CDR3 protein, called by TCRdb with MiXCR from the multiplex PCR reads. This table has hundreds of thousands of distinct CDR3 sequences, roughly 16% appearing once. The CDR3 totals 18 residues. CDR1 is SGHVS, CDR2 FQNEAQ, per germline. Trimming removed 5 bases from V and 4 bases from J; junction bases left unmatched: 20. Findings and limits, study-wide: Favored gene segments in persistent disease were TRBV28, TRBJ1-2 and TRBJ2-5.

This clonotype was detected many times. Its specificity is not known. V is TRBV7-8 and J is TRBJ2-7; 7 bases fit TRBD1. The material sequenced was peripheral blood mononuclear cells (PBMCs), taken at new diagnosis, from a patient treated with antithyroid drugs. This TCR came from a female donor with Graves disease. CDR3 DNA sequence: TGTGCCAGCAGCCCGCCCCTGGGACAGAACGGCCTGATTTACGAGCAGTACTTC. Encoded protein: CASSPPLGQNGLIYEQYF.